The 4 T cell receptor beta chains presented below share a single source sample, sequenced in a study of shared clonotypes between healthy human individuals. Clones were sequenced by immunoSEQ multiplex PCR, and TCRdb holds only the in-frame ones, with some missing. The sample yields a few hundred thousand clones, roughly 72% seen once. The specimen was PBMCs. All receptors come from a woman aged 35 to 49 in good health. Some clones in this sample may be carry-over from other donors' samples.

V gene TRBV9 combines with J gene TRBJ2-3; a possible D gene is TRBD2 (6 bases). V gave up 2 bases and J gave up 5 bases, with 21 bases separating them. This CDR3 contains 17 residues. In germline, CDR1 is SGDLS, CDR2 YYNGEE. CDR3 bases: TGTGCCAGCAGCGTGAACCGGACTGGGGGGTCACGAGATACGCAGTATTTT. It specifies CASSVNRTGGSRDTQYF.

J is TRBJ2-1 and V is TRBV27, with D maybe TRBD1 (5 bases). The V gene lost 0 bases and the J gene lost 2 bases, with 8 bases spanning the gap. The CDR3 has 15 amino acids. Germline CDR1 and CDR2: MNHEY and SMNVEV (reference sequence). For the CDR3, the DNA is TGTGCCAGCAGTTTATCAGGGGTGGCCTACAATGAGCAGTTCTTC. Translation gives CASSLSGVAYNEQFF.

The gene calls are TRBV7-8 and TRBJ2-1; perhaps TRBD2 as D (5 bases). Per germline, CDR1 SGHVS and CDR2 FQNEAQ. The CDR3 extends over 16 amino acids. V lost 1 base to trimming and J lost 6 bases, with 16 bases between them. The CDR3 region is CASSLVGLVGGNEQFF. DNA of the CDR3: TGTGCCAGCAGCTTAGTTGGGCTAGTCGGAGGCAATGAGCAGTTCTTC.

The chain employs TRBV2 and TRBJ2-3; 8 bases fit TRBD2. After removal of 7 bases from V and 5 bases from J, the junction contained 17 bases not matched to a gene. The CDR3 loop spans 17 amino acids. Looked up from germline, CDR1 is SNHLY and CDR2 is FYNNEI. The CDR3 reads CASTKGSGRASGDTQYF. The CDR3 bases are TGTGCCAGCACGAAAGGGTCCGGGAGGGCCTCGGGAGATACGCAGTATTTT.